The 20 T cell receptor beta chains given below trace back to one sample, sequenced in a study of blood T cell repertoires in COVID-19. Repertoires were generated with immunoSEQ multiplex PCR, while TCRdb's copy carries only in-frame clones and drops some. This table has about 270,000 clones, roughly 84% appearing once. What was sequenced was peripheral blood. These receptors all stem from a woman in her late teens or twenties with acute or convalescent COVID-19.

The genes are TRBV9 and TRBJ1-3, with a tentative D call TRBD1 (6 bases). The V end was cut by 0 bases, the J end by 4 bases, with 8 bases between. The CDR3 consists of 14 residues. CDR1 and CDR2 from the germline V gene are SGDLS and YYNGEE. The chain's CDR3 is CASSVATGGNTIYF. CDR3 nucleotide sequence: TGTGCCAGCAGCGTAGCAACAGGGGGAAACACCATATATTTT.

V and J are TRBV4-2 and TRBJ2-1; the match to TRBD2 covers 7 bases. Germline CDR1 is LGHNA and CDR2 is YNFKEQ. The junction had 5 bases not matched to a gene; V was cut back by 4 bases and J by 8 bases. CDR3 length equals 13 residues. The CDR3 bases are TGTGCCAGCAGCCGGGGGGGAGGCGATGAGCAGTTCTTC. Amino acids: CASSRGGGDEQFF.

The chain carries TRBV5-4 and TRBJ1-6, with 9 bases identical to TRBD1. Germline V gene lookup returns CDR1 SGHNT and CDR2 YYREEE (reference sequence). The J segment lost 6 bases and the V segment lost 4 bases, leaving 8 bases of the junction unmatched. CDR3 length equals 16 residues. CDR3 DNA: TGTGCCAGCAGCAGGGACAGGGCGGTGTCTAATTCACCCCTCCACTTT. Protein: CASSRDRAVSNSPLHF.

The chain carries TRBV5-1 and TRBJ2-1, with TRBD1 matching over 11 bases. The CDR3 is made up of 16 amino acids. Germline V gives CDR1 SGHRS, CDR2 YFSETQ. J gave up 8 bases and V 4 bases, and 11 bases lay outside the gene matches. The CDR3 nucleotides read TGCGCCAGCAGCCATGGGACAGGGGGTATAATCGATGAGCAGTTCTTC. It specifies CASSHGTGGIIDEQFF.

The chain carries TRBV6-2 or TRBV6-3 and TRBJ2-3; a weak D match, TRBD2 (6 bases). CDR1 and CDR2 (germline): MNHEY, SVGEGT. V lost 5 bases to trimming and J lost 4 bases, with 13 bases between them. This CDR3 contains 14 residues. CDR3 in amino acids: CASSQGGPADTQYF. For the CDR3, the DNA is TGTGCCAGCAGTCAAGGAGGGCCCGCAGATACGCAGTATTTT.

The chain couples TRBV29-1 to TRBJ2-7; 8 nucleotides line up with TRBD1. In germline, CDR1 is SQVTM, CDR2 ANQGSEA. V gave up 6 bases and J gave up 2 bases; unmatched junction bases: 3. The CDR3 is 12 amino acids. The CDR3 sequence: CSVVGQAYEQYF. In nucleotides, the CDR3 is TGCAGCGTCGTGGGACAGGCCTACGAGCAGTACTTC.

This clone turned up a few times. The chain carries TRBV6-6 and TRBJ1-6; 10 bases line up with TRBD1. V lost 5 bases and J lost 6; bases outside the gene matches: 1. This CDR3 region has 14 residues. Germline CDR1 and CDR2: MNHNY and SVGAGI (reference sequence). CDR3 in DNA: TGTGCCAGCAGTCGGGACAGGGGTAATTCACCCCTCCACTTT. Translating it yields CASSRDRGNSPLHF.

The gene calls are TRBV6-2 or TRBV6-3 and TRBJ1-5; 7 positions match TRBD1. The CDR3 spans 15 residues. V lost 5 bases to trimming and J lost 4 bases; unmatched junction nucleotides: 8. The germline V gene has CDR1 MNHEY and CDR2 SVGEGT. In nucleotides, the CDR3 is TGTGCCAGCAGTCGACAGGGTAATCCGAATCAGCCCCAGCATTTT. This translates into CASSRQGNPNQPQHF.

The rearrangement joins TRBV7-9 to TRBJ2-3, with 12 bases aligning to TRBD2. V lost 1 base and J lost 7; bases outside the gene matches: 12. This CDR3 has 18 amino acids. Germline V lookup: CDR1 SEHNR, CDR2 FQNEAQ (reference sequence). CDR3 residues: CASSLEWPTSGRPNTQYF. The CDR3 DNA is TGTGCCAGCAGCTTAGAATGGCCCACTAGCGGGAGGCCTAATACGCAGTATTTT.

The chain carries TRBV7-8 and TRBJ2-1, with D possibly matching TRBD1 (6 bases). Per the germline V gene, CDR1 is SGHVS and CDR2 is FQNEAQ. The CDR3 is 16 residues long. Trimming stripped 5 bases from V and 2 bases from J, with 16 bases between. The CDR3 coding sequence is TGTGCCAGCAGCGTAAACAGGGAATTCACCTACAATGAGCAGTTCTTC. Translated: CASSVNREFTYNEQFF. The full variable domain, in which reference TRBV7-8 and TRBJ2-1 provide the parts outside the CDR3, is GAGVSQSPRYKVAKRGQDVALRCDPISGHVSLFWYQQALGQGPEFLTYFQNEAQLDKSGLPSDRFFAERPEGSVSTLKIQRTQQEDSAVYLCASSVNREFTYNEQFFGPGTRLTVL.

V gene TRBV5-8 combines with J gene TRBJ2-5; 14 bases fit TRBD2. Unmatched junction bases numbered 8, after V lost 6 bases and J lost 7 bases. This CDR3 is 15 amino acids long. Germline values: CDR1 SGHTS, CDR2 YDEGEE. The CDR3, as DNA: TGTGCCAGCAACCCTTCAGGACTAGCGGGAGGGACCCAGTACTTC. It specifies CASNPSGLAGGTQYF.

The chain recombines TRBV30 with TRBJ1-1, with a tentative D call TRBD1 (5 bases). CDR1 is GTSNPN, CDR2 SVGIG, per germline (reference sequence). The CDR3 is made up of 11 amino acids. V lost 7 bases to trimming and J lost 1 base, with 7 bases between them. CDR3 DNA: TGTGCCTCCGGACAGAACACTGAAGCTTTCTTT. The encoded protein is CASGQNTEAFF. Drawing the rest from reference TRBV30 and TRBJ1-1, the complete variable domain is SQTIHQWPATLVQPVGSPLSLECTVEGTSNPNLYWYRQAAGRGLQLLFYSVGIGQISSEVPQNLSASRPQDRQFILSSKKLLLSDSGFYLCASGQNTEAFFGQGTRLTVV.

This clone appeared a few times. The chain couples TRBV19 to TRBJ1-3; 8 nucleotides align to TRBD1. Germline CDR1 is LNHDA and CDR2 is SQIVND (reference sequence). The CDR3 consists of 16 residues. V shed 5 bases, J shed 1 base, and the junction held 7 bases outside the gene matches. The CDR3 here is CASSGQGSLSGNTIYF. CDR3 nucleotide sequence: TGTGCCAGTAGTGGACAGGGTTCTCTGTCTGGAAACACCATATATTTT.

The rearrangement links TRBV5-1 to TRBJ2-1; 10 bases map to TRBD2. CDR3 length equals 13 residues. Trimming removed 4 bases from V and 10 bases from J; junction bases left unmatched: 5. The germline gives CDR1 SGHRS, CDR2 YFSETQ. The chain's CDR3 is CASSPLAGVEQFF. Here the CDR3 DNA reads TGCGCCAGCAGCCCCCTAGCGGGAGTAGAGCAGTTCTTC.

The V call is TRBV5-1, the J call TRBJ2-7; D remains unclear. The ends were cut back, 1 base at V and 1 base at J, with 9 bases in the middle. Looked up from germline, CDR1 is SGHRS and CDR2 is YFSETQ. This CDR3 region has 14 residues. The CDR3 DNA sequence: TGCGCCAGCAGCTTGCCAAGTCAGTCCTACGAGCAGTACTTC. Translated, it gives CASSLPSQSYEQYF.

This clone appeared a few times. CDR3 amino acids: CASSAGTGVGTGELFF. In DNA form, the CDR3 reads TGTGCCAGCAGTGCCGGGACAGGGGTTGGGACCGGGGAGCTGTTTTTT. V is TRBV6-1 and J is TRBJ2-2, with TRBD1 identical over 10 bases. The CDR3 has 16 amino acids. Trimming took 4 bases from V and 5 from J; bases not matched to a gene: 7. Germline CDR1 MNHNS, CDR2 SASEGT.

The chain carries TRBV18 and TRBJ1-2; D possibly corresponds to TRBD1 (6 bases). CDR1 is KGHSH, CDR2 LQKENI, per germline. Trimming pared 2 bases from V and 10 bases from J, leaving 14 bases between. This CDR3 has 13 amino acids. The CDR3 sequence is CASSPSPGVDYTF. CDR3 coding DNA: TGTGCCAGCTCACCATCACCAGGGGTCGACTACACCTTC.

DNA of the CDR3: TGTGCCAGCAGCTTGGGACTAGCGAGGGCAGAGACCCAGTACTTC. Protein: CASSLGLARAETQYF. The rearrangement joins TRBV5-6 to TRBJ2-5, with 8 bases that match TRBD2. The germline V gene encodes CDR1 SGHDT and CDR2 YYEEEE. The CDR3 extends over 15 amino acids. Trimming took 0 bases from V and 4 from J; bases not matched to a gene: 5.

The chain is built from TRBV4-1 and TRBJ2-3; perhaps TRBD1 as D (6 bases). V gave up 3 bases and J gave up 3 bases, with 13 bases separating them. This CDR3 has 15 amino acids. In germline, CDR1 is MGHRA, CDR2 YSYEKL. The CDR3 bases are TGCGCCAGCAGCCATGGGACATCTGGTACAGATACGCAGTATTTT. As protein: CASSHGTSGTDTQYF.

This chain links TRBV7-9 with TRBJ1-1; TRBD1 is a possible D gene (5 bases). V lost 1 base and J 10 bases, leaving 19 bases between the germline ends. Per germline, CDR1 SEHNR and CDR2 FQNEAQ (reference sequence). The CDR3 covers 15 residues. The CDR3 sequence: CASSLVPAGSSGAFF. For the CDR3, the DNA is TGTGCCAGCAGCTTAGTGCCGGCAGGGTCTTCTGGAGCTTTCTTT.